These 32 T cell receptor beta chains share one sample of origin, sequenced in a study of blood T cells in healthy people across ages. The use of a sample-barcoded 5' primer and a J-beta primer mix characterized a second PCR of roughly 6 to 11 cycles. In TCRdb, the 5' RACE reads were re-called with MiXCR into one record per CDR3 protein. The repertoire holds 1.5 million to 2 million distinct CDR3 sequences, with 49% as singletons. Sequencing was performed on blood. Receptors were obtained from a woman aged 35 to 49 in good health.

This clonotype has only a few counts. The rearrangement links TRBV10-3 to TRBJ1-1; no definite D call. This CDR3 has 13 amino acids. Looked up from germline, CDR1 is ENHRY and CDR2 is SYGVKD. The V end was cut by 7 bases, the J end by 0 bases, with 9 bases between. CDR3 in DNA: TGTGCCATCAAGGTACAGATGAACACTGAAGCTTTCTTT. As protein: CAIKVQMNTEAFF.

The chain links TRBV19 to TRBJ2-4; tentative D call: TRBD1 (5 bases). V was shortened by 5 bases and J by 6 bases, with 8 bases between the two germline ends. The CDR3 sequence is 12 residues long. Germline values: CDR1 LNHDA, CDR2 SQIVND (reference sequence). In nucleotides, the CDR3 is TGTGCCAGTAGTCGACAGCTAAACATTCAGTACTTC. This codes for CASSRQLNIQYF.

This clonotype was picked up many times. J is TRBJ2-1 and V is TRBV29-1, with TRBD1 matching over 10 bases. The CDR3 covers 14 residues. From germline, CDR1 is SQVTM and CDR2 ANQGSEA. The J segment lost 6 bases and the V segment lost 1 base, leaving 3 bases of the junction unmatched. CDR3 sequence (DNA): TGCAGCGTTGAAGGACAGGGGGCCGTCAATGAGCAGTTCTTC. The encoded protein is CSVEGQGAVNEQFF.

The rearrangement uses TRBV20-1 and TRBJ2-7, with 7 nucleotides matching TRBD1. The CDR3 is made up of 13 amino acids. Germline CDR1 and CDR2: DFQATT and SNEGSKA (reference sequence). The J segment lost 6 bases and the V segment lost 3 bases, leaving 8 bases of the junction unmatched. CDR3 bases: TGCAGTGCTAGTCCAGACAGGGTGGGCGAGCAGTACTTC. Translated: CSASPDRVGEQYF.

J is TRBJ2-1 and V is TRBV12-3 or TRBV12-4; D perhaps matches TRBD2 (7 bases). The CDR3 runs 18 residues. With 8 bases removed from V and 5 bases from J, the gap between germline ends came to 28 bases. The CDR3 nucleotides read TGTGCCAGCTCTGGTCTCAGGGACCGCGGGGGCCTGAACAATGAGCAGTTCTTC. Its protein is CASSGLRDRGGLNNEQFF.

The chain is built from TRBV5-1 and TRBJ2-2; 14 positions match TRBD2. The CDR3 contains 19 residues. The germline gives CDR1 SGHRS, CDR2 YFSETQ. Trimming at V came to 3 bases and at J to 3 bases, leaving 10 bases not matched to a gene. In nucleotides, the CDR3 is TGCGCCAGCAGCTCGCCGCGACTAGCGGGGGGGCTCGACACCGGGGAGCTGTTTTTT. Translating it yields CASSSPRLAGGLDTGELFF.

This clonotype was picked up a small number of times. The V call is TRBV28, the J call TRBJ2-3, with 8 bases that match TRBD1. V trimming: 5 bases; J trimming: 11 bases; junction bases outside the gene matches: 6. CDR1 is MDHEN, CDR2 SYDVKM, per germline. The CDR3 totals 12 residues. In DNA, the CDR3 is TGTGCCAGCAGTGCAGGGGGCTCGAGGCAGTATTTT. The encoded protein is CASSAGGSRQYF.

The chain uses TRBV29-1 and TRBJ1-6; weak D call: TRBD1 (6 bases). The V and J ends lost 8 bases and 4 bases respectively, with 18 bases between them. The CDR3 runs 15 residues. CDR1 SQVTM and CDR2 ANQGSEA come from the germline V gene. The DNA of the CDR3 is TGCAGCACCGGATGGGGACACAATTATAATTCACCCCTCCACTTT. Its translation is CSTGWGHNYNSPLHF.

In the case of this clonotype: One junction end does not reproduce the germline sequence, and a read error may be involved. In DNA, the CDR3 is TGCGCCGGCAGCTTGCTAAAGCCCGGGCAAGAGACCCAGTACTTC. It yields the protein CAGSLLKPGQETQYF. The chain couples TRBV5-1 to TRBJ2-5; D is undetermined. CDR1 is SGHRS, CDR2 YFSETQ, per germline. The CDR3 covers 15 residues.

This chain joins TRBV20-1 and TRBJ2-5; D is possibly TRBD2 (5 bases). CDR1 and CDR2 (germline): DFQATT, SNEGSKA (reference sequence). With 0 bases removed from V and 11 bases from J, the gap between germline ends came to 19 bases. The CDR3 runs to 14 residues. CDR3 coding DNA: TGCAGTGCTAGAGATCGAACCAAGGCGGGTGAGCAGTACTTC. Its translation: CSARDRTKAGEQYF.

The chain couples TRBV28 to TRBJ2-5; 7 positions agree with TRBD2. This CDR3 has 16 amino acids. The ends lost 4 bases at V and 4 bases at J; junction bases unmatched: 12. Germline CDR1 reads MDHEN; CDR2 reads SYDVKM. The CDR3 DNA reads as TGTGCCAGCAGTTCTGCCATGGACGGGGGGATAGAGACCCAGTACTTC. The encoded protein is CASSSAMDGGIETQYF.

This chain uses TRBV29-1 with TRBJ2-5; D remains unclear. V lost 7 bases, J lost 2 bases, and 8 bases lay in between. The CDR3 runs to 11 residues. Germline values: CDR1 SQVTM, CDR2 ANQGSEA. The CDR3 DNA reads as TGCAGCGGTGGCCGGCAAGAGACCCAGTACTTC. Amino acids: CSGGRQETQYF.

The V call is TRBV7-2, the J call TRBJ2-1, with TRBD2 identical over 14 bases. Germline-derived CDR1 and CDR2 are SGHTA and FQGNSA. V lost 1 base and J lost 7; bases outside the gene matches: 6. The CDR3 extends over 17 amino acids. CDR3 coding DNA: TGTGCCAGCAGCTTAGAGCGACTAGCGGGGGGGGGAAATGAGCAGTTCTTC. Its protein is CASSLERLAGGGNEQFF.

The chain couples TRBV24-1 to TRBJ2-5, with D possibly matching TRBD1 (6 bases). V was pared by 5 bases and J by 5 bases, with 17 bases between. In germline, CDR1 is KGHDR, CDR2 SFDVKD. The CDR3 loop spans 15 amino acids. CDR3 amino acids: CATSAFRGGPETQYF. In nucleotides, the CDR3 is TGTGCCACCAGTGCCTTCCGAGGGGGTCCGGAGACCCAGTACTTC.

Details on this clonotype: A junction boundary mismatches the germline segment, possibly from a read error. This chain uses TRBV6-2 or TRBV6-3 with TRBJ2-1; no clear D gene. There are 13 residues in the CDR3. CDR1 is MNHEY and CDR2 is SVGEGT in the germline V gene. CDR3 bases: TGTGCCTGCAGTATAGGCAGAACCAATGAGCAGTTCTTC. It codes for CACSIGRTNEQFF.

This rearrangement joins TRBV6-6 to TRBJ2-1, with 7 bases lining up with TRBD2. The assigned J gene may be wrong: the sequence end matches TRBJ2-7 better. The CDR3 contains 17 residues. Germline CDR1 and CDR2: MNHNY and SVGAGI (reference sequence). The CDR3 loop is CASSYGQVAGSYNEQYF. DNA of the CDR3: TGTGCCAGCAGTTACGGTCAGGTAGCGGGCTCCTACAATGAGCAGTACTTC.

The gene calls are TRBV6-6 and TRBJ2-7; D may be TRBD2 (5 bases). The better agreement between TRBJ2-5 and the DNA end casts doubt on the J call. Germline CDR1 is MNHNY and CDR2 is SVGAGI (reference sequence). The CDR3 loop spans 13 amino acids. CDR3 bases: TGTGCCAGCAGTCCCCGAGGGCCGGCGACCCAGTACTTC. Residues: CASSPRGPATQYF.

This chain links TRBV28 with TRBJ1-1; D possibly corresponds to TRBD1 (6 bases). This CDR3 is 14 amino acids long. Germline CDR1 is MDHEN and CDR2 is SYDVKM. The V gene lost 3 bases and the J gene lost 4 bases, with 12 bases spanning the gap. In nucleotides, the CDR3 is TGTGCCAGCAGTTTCCGGGGGCGAGGCACTGAAGCTTTCTTT. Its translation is CASSFRGRGTEAFF. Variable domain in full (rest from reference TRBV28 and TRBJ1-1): DVKVTQSSRYLVKRTGEKVFLECVQDMDHENMFWYRQDPGLGLRLIYFSYDVKMKEKGDIPEGYSVSREKKERFSLILESASTNQTSMYLCASSFRGRGTEAFFGQGTRLTVV.

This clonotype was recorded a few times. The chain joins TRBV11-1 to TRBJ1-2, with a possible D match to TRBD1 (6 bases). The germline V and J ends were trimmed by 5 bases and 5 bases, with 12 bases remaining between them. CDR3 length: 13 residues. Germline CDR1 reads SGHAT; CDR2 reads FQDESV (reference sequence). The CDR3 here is CASSPDRPYGYTF. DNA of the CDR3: TGTGCCAGCAGCCCCGACAGGCCATATGGCTACACCTTC.

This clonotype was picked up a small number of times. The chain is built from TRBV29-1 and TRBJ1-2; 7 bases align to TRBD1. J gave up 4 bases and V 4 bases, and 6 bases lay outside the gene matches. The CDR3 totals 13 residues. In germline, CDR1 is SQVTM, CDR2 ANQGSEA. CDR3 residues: CSVAGGGSYGYTF. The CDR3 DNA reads TGCAGCGTTGCCGGAGGGGGCTCCTATGGCTACACCTTC.

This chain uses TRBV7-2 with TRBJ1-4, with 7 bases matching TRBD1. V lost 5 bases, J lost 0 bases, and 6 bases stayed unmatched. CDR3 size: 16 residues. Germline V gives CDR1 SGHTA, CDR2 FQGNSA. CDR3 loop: CASSPTGTATNEKLFF. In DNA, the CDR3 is TGTGCCAGCAGCCCGACAGGGACTGCAACTAATGAAAAACTGTTTTTT.

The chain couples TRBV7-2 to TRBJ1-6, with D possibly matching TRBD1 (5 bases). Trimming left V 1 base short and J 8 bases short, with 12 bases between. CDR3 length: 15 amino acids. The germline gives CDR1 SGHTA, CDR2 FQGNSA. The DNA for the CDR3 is TGTGCCAGCAGCTTAGTGGGACGGGGTTATTCACCCCTCCACTTT. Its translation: CASSLVGRGYSPLHF. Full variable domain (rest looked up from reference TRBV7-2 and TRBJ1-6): GAGVSQSPSNKVTEKGKDVELRCDPISGHTALYWYRQSLGQGLEFLIYFQGNSAPDKSGLPSDRFSAERTGGSVSTLTIQRTQQEDSAVYLCASSLVGRGYSPLHFGNGTRLTVT.

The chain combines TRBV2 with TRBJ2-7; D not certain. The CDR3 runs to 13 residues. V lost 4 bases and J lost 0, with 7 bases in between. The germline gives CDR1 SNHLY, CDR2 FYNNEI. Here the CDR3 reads CASSVSFSYEQYF. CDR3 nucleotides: TGTGCCAGCAGTGTTAGCTTCTCCTACGAGCAGTACTTC. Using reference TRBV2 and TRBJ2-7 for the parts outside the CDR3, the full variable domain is EPEVTQTPSHQVTQMGQEVILRCVPISNHLYFYWYRQILGQKVEFLVSFYNNEISEKSEIFDDQFSVERPDGSNFTLKIRSTKLEDSAMYFCASSVSFSYEQYFGPGTRLTVT.

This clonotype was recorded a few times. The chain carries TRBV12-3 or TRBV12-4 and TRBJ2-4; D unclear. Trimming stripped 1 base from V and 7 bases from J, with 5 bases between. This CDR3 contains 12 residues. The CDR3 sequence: CASSLGVNIQYF. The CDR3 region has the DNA TGTGCCAGCAGTTTAGGGGTGAACATTCAGTACTTC.

CDR3 coding DNA: TGTGCCAGCAGCTTAGGCGGGACAGGGGGTTCGGAGACCCAGTACTTC. This gives the protein CASSLGGTGGSETQYF. The chain uses TRBV13 and TRBJ2-5; TRBD1 matches at 11 bases. V dropped 0 bases and J dropped 5; count of bases not matched to a gene: 5. This CDR3 spans 16 amino acids. CDR1 and CDR2 from the germline V gene are PRHDT and FYEKMQ (reference sequence).

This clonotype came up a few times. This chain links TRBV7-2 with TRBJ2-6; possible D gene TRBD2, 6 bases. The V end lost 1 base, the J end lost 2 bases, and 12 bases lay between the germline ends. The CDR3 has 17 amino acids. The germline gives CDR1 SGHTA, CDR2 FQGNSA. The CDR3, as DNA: TGTGCCAGCAGCTTAGTAGCGGTGGTCACTGGGGCCAACGTCCTGACTTTC. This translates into CASSLVAVVTGANVLTF.

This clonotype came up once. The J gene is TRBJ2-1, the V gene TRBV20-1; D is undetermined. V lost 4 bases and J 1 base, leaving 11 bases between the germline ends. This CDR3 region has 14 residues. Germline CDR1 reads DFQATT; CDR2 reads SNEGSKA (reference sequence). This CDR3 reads CSAIGSISYNEQFF. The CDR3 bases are TGCAGTGCTATAGGATCTATTTCCTACAATGAGCAGTTCTTC.

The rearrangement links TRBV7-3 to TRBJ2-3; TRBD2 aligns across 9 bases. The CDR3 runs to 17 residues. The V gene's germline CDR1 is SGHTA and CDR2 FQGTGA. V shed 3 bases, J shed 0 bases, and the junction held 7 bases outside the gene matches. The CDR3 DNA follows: TGTGCCAGCAGCTTTAGCGGGGGTATTACTAGCACAGATACGCAGTATTTT. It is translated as CASSFSGGITSTDTQYF.

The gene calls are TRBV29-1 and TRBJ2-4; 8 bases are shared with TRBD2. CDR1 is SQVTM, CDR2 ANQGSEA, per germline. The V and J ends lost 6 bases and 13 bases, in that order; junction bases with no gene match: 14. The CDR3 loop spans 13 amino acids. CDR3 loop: CSVGAGVVGEQYF. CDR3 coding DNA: TGCAGCGTCGGAGCGGGGGTTGTAGGGGAGCAGTACTTC.

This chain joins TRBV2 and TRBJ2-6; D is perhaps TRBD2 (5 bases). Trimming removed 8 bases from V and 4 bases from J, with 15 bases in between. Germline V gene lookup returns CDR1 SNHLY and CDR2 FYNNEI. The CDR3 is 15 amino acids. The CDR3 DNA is TGTGCCAGCGCGCCCCCGGGGTCCGGGGCCAACGTCCTGACTTTC. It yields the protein CASAPPGSGANVLTF.

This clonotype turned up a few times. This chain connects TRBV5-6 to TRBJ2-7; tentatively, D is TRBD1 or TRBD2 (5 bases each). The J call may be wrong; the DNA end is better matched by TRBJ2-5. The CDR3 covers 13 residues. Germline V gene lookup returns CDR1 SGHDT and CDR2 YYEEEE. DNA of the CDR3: TGTGCCAGCAGCTGGGGACGTACAGAGACCCAGTACTTC. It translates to CASSWGRTETQYF.

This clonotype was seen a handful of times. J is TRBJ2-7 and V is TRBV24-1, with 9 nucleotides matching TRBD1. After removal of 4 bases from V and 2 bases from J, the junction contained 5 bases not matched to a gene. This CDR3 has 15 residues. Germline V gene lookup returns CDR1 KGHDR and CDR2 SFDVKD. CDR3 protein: CATSEAGTGTYEQYF. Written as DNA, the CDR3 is TGTGCCACCAGTGAGGCCGGGACAGGGACCTACGAGCAGTACTTC.